This TCR beta chain appears in the sequencing data of a study of T cells after yellow fever vaccination. Study-level information: Preparation of fractions with low cell numbers was performed using SMART-Seq v4 Ultra Low Input. Study-wide results and limits: Re-detected after boosting: most primary clones, about 96% of CD4 and roughly 88% of CD8.

This clonotype has more than one count but fewer than ten. Antigen unknown. Germline V gene data show CDR1 as LGHNA and CDR2 as YNFKEQ. Losses at the gene ends were 4 bases for V and 3 bases for J; bases not matched to a gene: 13. CDR3 size: 17 residues. For TCR, cDNA came from 5'RACE template switching, which added a universal primer site and UMIs. A single record per CDR3 protein comes from TCRdb applying MiXCR to the 5' RACE reads. The sample includes 500,000 to 650,000 distinct CDR3 sequences, 13% seen only once; the top ten take over 12%. Sequenced here: PBMCs, sampled on the day of the yellow fever booster vaccination. This clonotype originated in a man aged 25 to 40 who received the YFV17D yellow fever vaccine. The J gene is TRBJ1-1, the V gene TRBV4-2; 8 bases align to TRBD1. In nucleotides, the CDR3 is TGTGCCAGCAGCCCCCCCCTCAGGGGGCTCTGGGACACTGAAGCTTTCTTT. Translated, it gives CASSPPLRGLWDTEAFF.